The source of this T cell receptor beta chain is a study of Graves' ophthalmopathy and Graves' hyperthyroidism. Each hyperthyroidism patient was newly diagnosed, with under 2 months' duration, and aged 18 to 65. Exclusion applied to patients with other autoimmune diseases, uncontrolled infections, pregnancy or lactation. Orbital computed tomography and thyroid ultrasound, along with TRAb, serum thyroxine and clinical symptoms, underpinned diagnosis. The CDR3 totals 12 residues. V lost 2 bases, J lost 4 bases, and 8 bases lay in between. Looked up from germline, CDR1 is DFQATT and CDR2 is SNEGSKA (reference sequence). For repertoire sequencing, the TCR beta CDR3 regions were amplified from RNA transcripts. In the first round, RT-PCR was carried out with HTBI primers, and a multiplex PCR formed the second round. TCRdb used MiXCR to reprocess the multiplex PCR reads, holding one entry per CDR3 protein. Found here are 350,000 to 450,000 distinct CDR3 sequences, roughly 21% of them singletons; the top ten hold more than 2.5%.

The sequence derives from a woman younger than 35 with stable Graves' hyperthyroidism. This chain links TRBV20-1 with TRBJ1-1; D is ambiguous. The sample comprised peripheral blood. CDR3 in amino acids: CSARYGVTEAFF. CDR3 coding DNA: TGCAGTGCTAGATACGGGGTCACTGAAGCTTTCTTT.